This entry lists 11 T cell receptor beta chains sequenced from one sample in a study of response to subunit inactivated influenza vaccine. TCRdb passed the RT-PCR reads through MiXCR, listing each CDR3 protein once. The repertoire holds about 620,000 distinct CDR3 sequences, with about 12% as singletons. Sequencing was performed on PBMCs from blood, taken on the day of vaccination. These receptor sequences come from a man aged 45-65 years who received an inactivated influenza vaccine.

V usage is TRBV2 and J usage is TRBJ2-1; D perhaps matches TRBD2 (6 bases). The CDR3 length is 13 residues. In germline, CDR1 is SNHLY, CDR2 FYNNEI. V lost 8 bases and J lost 9, with 17 bases in between. The CDR3 is CASQRTLATEQFF. The CDR3 DNA follows: TGTGCCAGCCAGAGAACCCTAGCGACTGAGCAGTTCTTC.

In regard to this clonotype: Given a much more abundant clone one base away, this may be a read error. This rearrangement joins TRBV20-1 to TRBJ2-7; a possible D gene is TRBD2 (5 bases). CDR3 length equals 15 residues. The V gene's germline CDR1 is DFQATT and CDR2 SNEGSKA (reference sequence). CDR3 region: CSARDGRTGSYVQYF. Here the CDR3 DNA reads TGCAGTGCTAGAGATGGTAGAACGGGGAGCTACGTGCAGTACTTC.

The sample holds a few counts of this clonotype. This sequence joins TRBV7-7 and TRBJ2-3, with D perhaps matching TRBD1 or TRBD2 (6 bases each). The V gene's germline CDR1 is SSHAT and CDR2 FNYEAQ (reference sequence). V dropped 5 bases and J dropped 3 bases, with 21 bases sitting between them. This CDR3 has 17 amino acids. Written as DNA, the CDR3 is TGTGCCAGCAGCCCAACTGGGGGGCCGATGGTGACAGATACGCAGTATTTT. It specifies CASSPTGGPMVTDTQYF.

This clonotype was recorded at least ten times. The chain recombines TRBV12-3 or TRBV12-4 with TRBJ2-1; 9 bases match TRBD2. Trimming cost V 5 bases and J 1 base; bases outside gene matches: 15. The CDR3 is 19 residues long. The chain's CDR3 is CASSIRLSGRADSYNEQFF. The CDR3, as DNA: TGTGCCAGCAGTATTCGGCTTAGCGGGAGAGCGGATTCCTACAATGAGCAGTTCTTC.

V gene TRBV7-8 combines with J gene TRBJ2-1, with D tentatively TRBD1 (5 bases). The CDR3 has 13 amino acids. Germline-derived CDR1 and CDR2 are SGHVS and FQNEAQ. V lost 5 bases and J lost 9, with 14 bases in between. For the CDR3, the DNA is TGTGCCAGCAGCCGCCACGACAGTTTTGAGCAGTTCTTC. Translating it yields CASSRHDSFEQFF.

This clonotype has ten or more counts. The chain's CDR3 is CASSFTSLAYEQYF. DNA of the CDR3: TGTGCCAGCAGTTTCACCAGTTTGGCCTACGAGCAGTACTTC. This chain uses TRBV12-3 or TRBV12-4 with TRBJ2-7; D is undetermined. The CDR3 totals 14 residues. The germline V and J ends were trimmed by 3 bases and 2 bases, with 11 bases remaining between them.

The V call is TRBV11-2, the J call TRBJ2-2; 11 bases agree with TRBD2. Trimming removed 2 bases from V and 4 bases from J; junction bases left unmatched: 9. Germline V lookup: CDR1 SGHAT, CDR2 FQNNGV. CDR3 size: 18 residues. CDR3 sequence: CASSLPSGGFLGTGELFF. The CDR3 nucleotides are TGTGCCAGCAGCTTACCTAGCGGGGGGTTTTTGGGCACCGGGGAGCTGTTTTTT.

The rearrangement links TRBV7-9 to TRBJ1-3; D is ambiguous. Germline loops: CDR1 SEHNR, CDR2 FQNEAQ (reference sequence). The CDR3 contains 16 residues. Trimming removed 1 base at V and 0 bases at J, with 10 bases between. The CDR3 DNA is TGTGCCAGCAGCTTAGTAGGGCGTGGCTCTGGAAACACCATATATTTT. Protein sequence: CASSLVGRGSGNTIYF.

In its sample, this clonotype was seen many times. The rearrangement joins TRBV20-1 to TRBJ2-1; TRBD2 might be the D (6 bases). Per the germline V gene, CDR1 is DFQATT and CDR2 is SNEGSKA (reference sequence). The V end was cut by 3 bases, the J end by 1 base, with 13 bases between. The CDR3 covers 15 residues. The CDR3 loop reads CSASGRLASYNEQFF. CDR3 DNA: TGCAGTGCTAGCGGTCGGCTAGCGTCCTACAATGAGCAGTTCTTC.

In this sample, this clonotype turned up once. The rearrangement uses TRBV18 and TRBJ1-2, with 9 bases matching TRBD1. With V trimmed by 2 bases and J by 8 bases, 6 bases remained unmatched. The CDR3 extends over 14 amino acids. Looked up from germline, CDR1 is KGHSH and CDR2 is LQKENI. The CDR3 protein is CASSPLGQGGGYTF. CDR3 nucleotide sequence: TGTGCCAGCTCACCATTGGGACAGGGTGGCGGCTACACCTTC.

This clonotype was seen a few times. The rearrangement joins TRBV20-1 to TRBJ2-1; D gene uncertain. The V end was cut by 5 bases, the J end by 0 bases, with 17 bases between. The CDR3 loop spans 16 amino acids. Germline V gene lookup returns CDR1 DFQATT and CDR2 SNEGSKA (reference sequence). The CDR3 loop is CSALKTSFSSYNEQFF. Here the CDR3 DNA reads TGCAGTGCTTTAAAGACATCCTTCAGCTCCTACAATGAGCAGTTCTTC.